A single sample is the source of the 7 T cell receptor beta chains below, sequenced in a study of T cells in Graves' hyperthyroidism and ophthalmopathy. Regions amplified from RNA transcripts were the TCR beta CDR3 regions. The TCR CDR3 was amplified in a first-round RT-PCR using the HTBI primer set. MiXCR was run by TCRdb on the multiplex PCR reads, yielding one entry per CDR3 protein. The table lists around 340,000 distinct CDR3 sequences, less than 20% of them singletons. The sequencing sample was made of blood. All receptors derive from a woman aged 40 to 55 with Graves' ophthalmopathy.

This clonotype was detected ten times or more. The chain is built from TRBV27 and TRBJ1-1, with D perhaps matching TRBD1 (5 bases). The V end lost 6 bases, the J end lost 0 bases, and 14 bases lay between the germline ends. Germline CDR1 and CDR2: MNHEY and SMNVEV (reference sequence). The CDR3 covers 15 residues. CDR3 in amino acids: CASSRQLGLNTEAFF. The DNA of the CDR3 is TGTGCCAGCAGCCGACAGCTGGGGTTGAACACTGAAGCTTTCTTT.

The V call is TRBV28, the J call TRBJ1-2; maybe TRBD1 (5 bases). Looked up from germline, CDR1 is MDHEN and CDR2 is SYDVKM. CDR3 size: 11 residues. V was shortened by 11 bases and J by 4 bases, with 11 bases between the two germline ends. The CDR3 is CAARESYGYTF. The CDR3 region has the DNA TGTGCCGCCAGGGAATCCTATGGCTACACCTTC.

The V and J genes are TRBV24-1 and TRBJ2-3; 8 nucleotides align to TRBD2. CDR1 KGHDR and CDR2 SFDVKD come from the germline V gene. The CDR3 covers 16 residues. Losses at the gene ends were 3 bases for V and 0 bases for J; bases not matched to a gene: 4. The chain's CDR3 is CATSDLIAGSTDTQYF. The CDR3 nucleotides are TGTGCCACCAGTGATCTAATAGCGGGAAGCACAGATACGCAGTATTTT.

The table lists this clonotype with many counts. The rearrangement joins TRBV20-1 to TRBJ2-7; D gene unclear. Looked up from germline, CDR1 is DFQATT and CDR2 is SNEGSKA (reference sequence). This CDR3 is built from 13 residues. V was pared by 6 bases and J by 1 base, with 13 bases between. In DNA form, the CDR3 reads TGCAGTGCCCCGACCCAGGTATCCTACGAGCAGTACTTC. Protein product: CSAPTQVSYEQYF.

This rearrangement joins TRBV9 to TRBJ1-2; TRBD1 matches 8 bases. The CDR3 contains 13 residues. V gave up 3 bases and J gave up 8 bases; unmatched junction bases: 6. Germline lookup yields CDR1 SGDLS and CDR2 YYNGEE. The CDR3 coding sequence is TGTGCCAGCAGCGCCAGGCCAGGGGGCGGCTACACCTTC. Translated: CASSARPGGGYTF.

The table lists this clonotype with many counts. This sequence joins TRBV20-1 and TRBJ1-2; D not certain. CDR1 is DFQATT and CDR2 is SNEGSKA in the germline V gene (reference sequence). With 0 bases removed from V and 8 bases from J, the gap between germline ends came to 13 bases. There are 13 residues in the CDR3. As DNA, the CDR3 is TGCAGTGCTAGAGATGGGCCCTCGGGGGGCTACACCTTC. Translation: CSARDGPSGGYTF.

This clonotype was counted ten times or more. In DNA form, the CDR3 reads TGTGCCAGCAGCCCGACAGGAGGCCAAGAGACCCAGTACTTC. Translating it yields CASSPTGGQETQYF. V gene TRBV6-5 combines with J gene TRBJ2-5, with D tentatively TRBD1 (6 bases). The germline V gene has CDR1 MNHEY and CDR2 SVGAGI. The CDR3 has 14 residues. The V gene lost 6 bases and the J gene lost 1 base, with 12 bases spanning the gap.